Only a few counts were recorded for the clone carrying this T cell receptor beta chain. The sample is drawn from a study of T-cell memory formation after mild COVID-19. Turning to the study itself: TCR clusters were mostly donor specific.

TCRdb reprocessed the 5' RACE reads with MiXCR, giving one entry per CDR3 protein. The sample carries 550,000 to 650,000 distinct CDR3 sequences, around 15% recorded once. In germline, CDR1 is WSHSY, CDR2 SAAADI. This CDR3 has 16 residues. Trimming took 6 bases from V and 8 from J, leaving 25 bases between them. Specimen: PBMCs or a T cell subset sorted from them (not recorded which). This TCR came from an adult woman who had mild COVID-19 (a few samples of this study predate the infection). Cell type and time point are not known. J is TRBJ1-2 and V is TRBV10-2; D might be TRBD1 (5 bases). Written as DNA, the CDR3 is TGCGCCAGCAGCGAACCTGGGGTAGACAGTCACGGCGGCTACACCTTC. This gives the protein CASSEPGVDSHGGYTF.